The sequence of this TCR beta chain was determined in a study of blood T cell repertoires in COVID-19. CDR3 length: 15 amino acids. The V gene's germline CDR1 is MDHEN and CDR2 SYDVKM. V gave up 4 bases and J gave up 6 bases, with 19 bases separating them. Original methodology: Reference gene primers were amplified, and this amplification served to estimate nucleated cell counts. Here immunoSEQ multiplex PCR was the method, and the copy in TCRdb shows in-frame clones only, minus some. Clone size and V and J calls were adopted from that table, with D and trimming inferred from the DNA. Among under 250,000 clones listed, about 90% were seen once.

This sequence originates from a man aged 25 to 45 with acute or convalescent COVID-19. The V call is TRBV28, the J call TRBJ2-7; a weak D match, TRBD1 (6 bases). Sequencing was performed on peripheral blood. The DNA for the CDR3 is TGTGCCAGCAGTTCACCGGGACACCCGCGTCTCGAGCAGTACTTC. Its protein is CASSSPGHPRLEQYF. Full variable domain (outside the CDR3, taken from reference TRBV28 and TRBJ2-7): DVKVTQSSRYLVKRTGEKVFLECVQDMDHENMFWYRQDPGLGLRLIYFSYDVKMKEKGDIPEGYSVSREKKERFSLILESASTNQTSMYLCASSSPGHPRLEQYFGPGTRLTVT.